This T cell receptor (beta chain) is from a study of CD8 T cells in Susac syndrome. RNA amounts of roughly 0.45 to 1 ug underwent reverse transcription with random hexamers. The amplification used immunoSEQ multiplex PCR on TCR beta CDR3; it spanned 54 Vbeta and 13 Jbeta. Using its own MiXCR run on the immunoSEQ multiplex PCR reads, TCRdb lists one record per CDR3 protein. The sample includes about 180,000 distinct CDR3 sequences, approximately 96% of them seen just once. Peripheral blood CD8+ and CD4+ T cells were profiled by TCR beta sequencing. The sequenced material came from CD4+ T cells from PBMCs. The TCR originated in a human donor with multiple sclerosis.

The CDR3 DNA sequence: TGTGCCAGCAGCTTAATCGGGACAGGGGAGGGCTACACCTTC. Encoded protein: CASSLIGTGEGYTF. This chain joins TRBV7-3 and TRBJ1-2; 10 bases agree with TRBD1. V was pared by 1 base and J by 8 bases, with 4 bases of the junction left unmatched. This CDR3 has 14 residues. Germline assignment: CDR1 SGHTA and CDR2 FQGTGA.